This section outlines one TCR beta chain sequence together with its context. Its antigen is not identified. Trimming left V 4 bases short and J 2 bases short, with 9 bases between. The CDR3 has 15 amino acids. CDR1 is SGHDN and CDR2 is FVKESK in the germline V gene. This specimen belongs to a study of cytomegalovirus exposure and HLA in healthy donors. Primers for the PCR totalled 60 Vbeta and 13 Jbeta. Profiling relied on immunoSEQ multiplex PCR, and the TCRdb table lists in-frame clones only, not all of them. The table shows about 90,000 clones, with roughly four fifths occurring only once. General study points: Researchers reported that a few CMV-associated chains were confirmed in vitro as CMV antigen-specific. Being indistinguishable, some V segments were excluded, TRBV6-2 and TRBV6-3 among them. What was likely a sequencing artifact was a cluster of highly shared sequence variants. Productive status was seen about 90% or about 30% of the time for most TCR beta V segments in an earlier analysis.

V gene TRBV14 combines with J gene TRBJ2-6, with D tentatively TRBD1 (6 bases). The receptor was isolated from a woman in her forties in good health and CMV-seropositive. Sequenced input: PBMCs. The CDR3 spells CASSPRGTGANVLTF. The CDR3 DNA reads TGTGCCAGCAGCCCGAGGGGGACTGGGGCCAACGTCCTGACTTTC.